These 27 T cell receptor beta chains share one sample of origin, sequenced in a study of blood T cell repertoires in COVID-19. Generated by immunoSEQ multiplex PCR, the TCRdb table keeps only in-frame clones and is missing some. The table records about 360,000 clones, 86% of them present only once. Material: peripheral blood. The receptors were gathered from a woman aged 55 to 70 with COVID-19, enrolled during active disease.

This clone showed up just once. The chain joins TRBV5-6 to TRBJ1-3; D remains ambiguous. CDR1 is SGHDT, CDR2 YYEEEE, per germline. Trimming took 4 bases from V and 0 from J, leaving 8 bases between them. The CDR3 contains 14 residues. CDR3 nucleotide sequence: TGTGCCAGCAGCCGACTGGACTCTGGAAACACCATATATTTT. Translated, it gives CASSRLDSGNTIYF.

This chain uses TRBV19 with TRBJ1-1; D remains ambiguous. The V gene's germline CDR1 is LNHDA and CDR2 SQIVND (reference sequence). The CDR3 consists of 13 residues. Trimming pared 1 base from V and 1 base from J, leaving 4 bases between. For the CDR3, the DNA is TGTGCCAGTAGTATAGCCTGGAACACTGAAGCTTTCTTT. Encoded protein: CASSIAWNTEAFF.

The rearrangement joins TRBV6-5 to TRBJ2-5; 11 bases are a match to TRBD2. Germline V CDR1 and CDR2: MNHEY, SVGAGI. The trim removed 7 bases at V and 5 bases at J, leaving 9 bases unmatched. CDR3 length equals 15 residues. The CDR3 DNA reads as TGTGCCAGCAATAGCGGGGGGGCCTTGGGCGAGACCCAGTACTTC. Its protein is CASNSGGALGETQYF.

The V and J genes are TRBV3-1 (or the pseudogene TRBV3-2) and TRBJ2-1, with D perhaps TRBD1 (6 bases). The CDR3 has 15 residues. The V and J ends lost 5 bases and 0 bases respectively, with 11 bases between them. The V gene's germline CDR1 is LGHDT and CDR2 YNNKEL (reference sequence). The DNA for the CDR3 is TGTGCCAGCAGCAGAAGGGGGAGCTCCTACAATGAGCAGTTCTTC. This sequence encodes CASSRRGSSYNEQFF.

The rearrangement uses TRBV5-4 and TRBJ1-4; D is uncertain. V shed 0 bases and J shed 6 bases, with 12 bases lying between them. This CDR3 contains 15 residues. In germline, CDR1 is SGHNT, CDR2 YYREEE (reference sequence). In DNA form, the CDR3 reads TGTGCCAGCAGCTTGGGCGCGGGGTACGATGAAAAACTGTTTTTT. Its protein product is CASSLGAGYDEKLFF.

The chain carries TRBV9 and TRBJ2-3; 7 nucleotides agree with TRBD2. V was clipped by 6 bases and J by 5 bases; unmatched bases: 12. Looked up from germline, CDR1 is SGDLS and CDR2 is YYNGEE. The length of the CDR3 is 15 residues. The CDR3 loop reads CASNSGTFEGDTQYF. The CDR3 DNA is TGTGCCAGCAACAGCGGGACTTTCGAGGGAGATACGCAGTATTTT.

The gene calls are TRBV20-1 and TRBJ1-6; TRBD1 might be the D (5 bases). V gave up 3 bases and J gave up 7 bases, with 16 bases separating them. CDR1 DFQATT and CDR2 SNEGSKA come from the germline V gene (reference sequence). This CDR3 spans 15 amino acids. CDR3 residues: CSASTRRDFNSPLHF. CDR3 DNA: TGCAGTGCTAGTACCCGCCGGGACTTCAATTCACCCCTCCACTTT.

The chain uses TRBV7-2 and TRBJ1-2, with TRBD1 identical over 11 bases. Trimming removed 2 bases from V and 8 bases from J; junction bases left unmatched: 13. The CDR3 contains 17 residues. Germline V gene data show CDR1 as SGHTA and CDR2 as FQGNSA. The CDR3 DNA reads TGTGCCAGCAGCTTATCCGCCAACCGGGACAGGGGGAGAGGCTACACCTTC. Amino acid sequence: CASSLSANRDRGRGYTF.

This clone appeared once. CDR3 bases: TGTGCCAGCGGGAAGACAGGACAGGGTAAAGCTTTCTTT. Its protein is CASGKTGQGKAFF. The rearrangement joins TRBV6-5 to TRBJ1-1; TRBD1 matches 8 bases. Germline V gives CDR1 MNHEY, CDR2 SVGAGI. The CDR3 extends over 13 amino acids. V dropped 8 bases and J dropped 9; count of bases not matched to a gene: 11.

The chain joins TRBV5-5 to TRBJ2-7; weak D call: TRBD1 (5 bases). The CDR3 covers 13 residues. V was cut by 1 base and J by 2 bases, with 7 bases left in between. The V gene's germline CDR1 is SGHKS and CDR2 YYEKEE (reference sequence). Here the CDR3 reads CASSLTGTYEQYF. CDR3 DNA sequence: TGTGCCAGCAGCTTGACAGGAACCTACGAGCAGTACTTC.

This clone was observed a handful of times. The CDR3 region is CASSSGYADGYTF. Written as DNA, the CDR3 is TGTGCCAGCAGCTCAGGGTATGCCGATGGCTACACCTTC. This chain connects TRBV12-3 or TRBV12-4 to TRBJ1-2, with TRBD1 as a possible D gene (5 bases). Trimming shortened V by 6 bases and J by 6 bases, and 14 bases separated the two germline ends. This CDR3 comprises 13 residues.

The rearrangement joins TRBV4-2 to TRBJ1-2, with a weak D call TRBD1 (5 bases). Germline V gene sequence: CDR1 LGHNA, CDR2 YNFKEQ. The germline V and J ends were trimmed by 2 bases and 3 bases, with 13 bases remaining between them. The CDR3 totals 15 residues. The CDR3 spells CASSQTGPGDYGYTF. In nucleotides, the CDR3 is TGTGCCAGCAGCCAAACCGGTCCGGGGGACTATGGCTACACCTTC.

The rearrangement links TRBV6-5 to TRBJ2-7; the match to TRBD1 covers 11 bases. V was pared by 6 bases and J by 2 bases, with 3 bases of the junction left unmatched. Germline V gene sequence: CDR1 MNHEY, CDR2 SVGAGI. The CDR3 extends over 14 amino acids. The CDR3, as DNA: TGTGCCAGCAGCCGGGACAGGGGGGCCTACGAGCAGTACTTC. It translates to CASSRDRGAYEQYF.

V and J are TRBV9 and TRBJ2-7; D might be TRBD1 (5 bases). The CDR3 has 14 residues. Germline lookup yields CDR1 SGDLS and CDR2 YYNGEE. Trimming shortened V by 4 bases and J by 2 bases, and 13 bases separated the two germline ends. The CDR3 here is CASSPGQATYEQYF. Here the CDR3 DNA reads TGTGCCAGCAGCCCTGGACAAGCAACCTACGAGCAGTACTTC.

The J gene is TRBJ1-3, the V gene TRBV7-3; no clear D gene. The ends were cut back, 5 bases at V and 0 bases at J, with 14 bases in the middle. Germline assignment: CDR1 SGHTA and CDR2 FQGTGA. CDR3 size: 16 residues. The CDR3 protein is CASSLEVEGSGNTIYF. DNA of the CDR3: TGTGCCAGCAGCCTCGAGGTGGAGGGCTCTGGAAACACCATATATTTT. The complete variable domain, with remaining parts taken from reference TRBV7-3 and TRBJ1-3, reads GAGVSQTPSNKVTEKGKYVELRCDPISGHTALYWYRQSLGQGPEFLIYFQGTGAADDSGLPNDRFFAVRPEGSVSTLKIQRTERGDSAVYLCASSLEVEGSGNTIYFGEGSWLTVV.

V gene TRBV18 combines with J gene TRBJ1-2; a possible D gene is TRBD1 (5 bases). Looked up from germline, CDR1 is KGHSH and CDR2 is LQKENI. Trimming removed 3 bases at V and 0 bases at J, with 11 bases between. CDR3 length equals 15 residues. This chain's CDR3 is CASSPSEGANYGYTF. The CDR3 DNA reads TGTGCCAGCTCACCCAGTGAAGGGGCTAACTATGGCTACACCTTC.

This rearrangement joins TRBV27 to TRBJ2-7, with D possibly matching TRBD1 (5 bases). The ends were cut back, 2 bases at V and 1 base at J, with 9 bases in the middle. This CDR3 spans 14 amino acids. The germline V gene has CDR1 MNHEY and CDR2 SMNVEV (reference sequence). The DNA of the CDR3 is TGTGCCAGCAGTTTACGGCAGGGTTCCTACGAGCAGTACTTC. Protein sequence: CASSLRQGSYEQYF.

The chain has TRBV4-3 and TRBJ2-1; 7 bases align to TRBD1. The CDR3 covers 17 residues. Germline CDR1 and CDR2: LGHNA and YSLEER. J gave up 4 bases and V 0 bases, and 9 bases lay outside the gene matches. In DNA form, the CDR3 reads TGCGCCAGCAGCCAAGATCACCCAGGGGGTTTGTACAATGAGCAGTTCTTC. Encoded protein: CASSQDHPGGLYNEQFF.

The chain carries TRBV7-9 and TRBJ2-1, with D possibly TRBD1 on 5 matching bases. Per the germline V gene, CDR1 is SEHNR and CDR2 is FQNEAQ (reference sequence). Trimming pared 3 bases from V and 0 bases from J, leaving 12 bases between. This CDR3 contains 16 residues. CDR3 DNA: TGTGCCAGCAGCTTGGCAGTGGGGCGCTCCTACAATGAGCAGTTCTTC. This gives the protein CASSLAVGRSYNEQFF.

CDR3 protein: CASSKGTGGTEAFF. The CDR3 DNA reads as TGCGCCAGCAGCAAGGGGACGGGGGGCACTGAAGCTTTCTTT. V gene TRBV5-1 combines with J gene TRBJ1-1; perhaps TRBD1 as D (5 bases). The CDR3 sequence is 14 residues long. Germline values: CDR1 SGHRS, CDR2 YFSETQ. The V end was cut by 4 bases, the J end by 4 bases, with 14 bases between.

The chain recombines TRBV6-5 with TRBJ2-1; 14 bases are a match to TRBD2. The CDR3 has 15 residues. Trimming at V came to 7 bases and at J to 4 bases, leaving 3 bases not matched to a gene. Germline CDR1 MNHEY, CDR2 SVGAGI. The CDR3 sequence: CASNGLAGGYNEQFF. CDR3 nucleotide sequence: TGTGCCAGCAATGGACTAGCGGGAGGATACAATGAGCAGTTCTTC.

The V gene is TRBV7-9, the J gene TRBJ2-1; 7 nucleotides agree with TRBD1. V gave up 6 bases and J gave up 8 bases; unmatched junction bases: 19. Germline CDR1 and CDR2: SEHNR and FQNEAQ (reference sequence). This CDR3 has 17 residues. CDR3 loop: CASSYASHDRVVDEQFF. The CDR3 DNA follows: TGTGCCAGCAGTTACGCGTCCCACGACAGGGTGGTTGATGAGCAGTTCTTC.

The chain combines TRBV7-3 with TRBJ2-5; D is unresolved. The CDR3 spans 13 residues. V shed 2 bases and J shed 5 bases, with 9 bases lying between them. Germline CDR1 SGHTA, CDR2 FQGTGA. CDR3 sequence (DNA): TGTGCCAGCAGCTTACAAAACGGGGAGACCCAGTACTTC. Amino acid sequence: CASSLQNGETQYF. The full variable domain, rest sourced from reference TRBV7-3 and TRBJ2-5, is GAGVSQTPSNKVTEKGKYVELRCDPISGHTALYWYRQSLGQGPEFLIYFQGTGAADDSGLPNDRFFAVRPEGSVSTLKIQRTERGDSAVYLCASSLQNGETQYFGPGTRLLVL.

Concerning this clone itself: Other DNA sequences in this sample translate to the same CDR3. The chain combines TRBV6-5 with TRBJ1-1; D gene unclear. Looked up from germline, CDR1 is MNHEY and CDR2 is SVGAGI. Trimming stripped 2 bases from V and 1 base from J, with 5 bases between. The CDR3 is 13 amino acids. In DNA form, the CDR3 reads TGTGCCAGCAGTTACCTACGGAACACTGAAGCTTTCTTT. Its translation is CASSYLRNTEAFF.

This sequence joins TRBV7-3 and TRBJ1-1; the D gene is possibly TRBD1 (5 bases). V lost 1 base, J lost 4 bases, and 7 bases lay in between. This CDR3 has 13 residues. Germline CDR1 and CDR2: SGHTA and FQGTGA. DNA for the CDR3: TGTGCCAGCAGCTTAAGGAGGGGCACTGAAGCTTTCTTT. It translates to CASSLRRGTEAFF.

V gene TRBV7-2 combines with J gene TRBJ2-5; 8 positions agree with TRBD2. CDR1 SGHTA and CDR2 FQGNSA come from the germline V gene. The V segment lost 1 base and the J segment 5 bases; nucleotides outside the gene matches: 6. This CDR3 has 15 amino acids. CDR3 nucleotide sequence: TGTGCCAGCAGCTTAGTCGGAGCGGGGGAGGAGACCCAGTACTTC. It specifies CASSLVGAGEETQYF.

In this sample, this clone turned up a few times. This chain connects TRBV11-2 to TRBJ1-6; 7 bases are a match to TRBD1. The V gene end was trimmed by 5 bases and the J gene end by 14 bases; junction bases not matched to a gene: 12. The germline V gene has CDR1 SGHAT and CDR2 FQNNGV. This CDR3 spans 14 amino acids. The CDR3: CASSGWDSRSTLHF. The CDR3 DNA is TGTGCCAGCAGCGGATGGGACAGCCGGTCGACCCTCCACTTT.